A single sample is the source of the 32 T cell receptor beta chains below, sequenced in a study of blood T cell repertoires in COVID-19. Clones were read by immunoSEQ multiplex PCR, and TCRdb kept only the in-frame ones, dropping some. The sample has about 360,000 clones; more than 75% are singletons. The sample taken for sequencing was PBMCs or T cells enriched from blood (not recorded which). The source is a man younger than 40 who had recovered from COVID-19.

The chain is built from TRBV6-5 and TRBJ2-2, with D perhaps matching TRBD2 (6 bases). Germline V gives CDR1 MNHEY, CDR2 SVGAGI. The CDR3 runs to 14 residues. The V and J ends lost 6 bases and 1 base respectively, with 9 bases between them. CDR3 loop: CASRGLGNTGELFF. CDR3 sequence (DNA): TGTGCCAGCAGGGGACTGGGGAACACCGGGGAGCTGTTTTTT.

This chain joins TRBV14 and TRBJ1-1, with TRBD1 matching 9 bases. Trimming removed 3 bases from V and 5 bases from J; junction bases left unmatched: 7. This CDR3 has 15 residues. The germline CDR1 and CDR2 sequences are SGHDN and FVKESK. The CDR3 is CASSHTGGTTTEAFF. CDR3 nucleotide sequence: TGTGCCAGCAGCCATACAGGGGGCACGACTACTGAAGCTTTCTTT.

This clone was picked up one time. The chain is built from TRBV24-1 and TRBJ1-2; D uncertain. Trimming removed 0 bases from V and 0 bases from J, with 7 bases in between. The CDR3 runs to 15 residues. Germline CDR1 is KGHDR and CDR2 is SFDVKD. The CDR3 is CATSDLRVPNYGYTF. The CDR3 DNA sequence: TGTGCCACCAGTGATTTGCGGGTGCCTAACTATGGCTACACCTTC.

The CDR3 nucleotides are TGTGCCAGCAGTTTGACCCGACAGATTAGCAATCAGCCCCAGCATTTT. It encodes CASSLTRQISNQPQHF. The chain employs TRBV6-5 and TRBJ1-5, with a possible D match to TRBD1 (5 bases). CDR1 MNHEY and CDR2 SVGAGI come from the germline V gene. Trimming left V 4 bases short and J 0 bases short, with 13 bases between. The CDR3 is made up of 16 amino acids.

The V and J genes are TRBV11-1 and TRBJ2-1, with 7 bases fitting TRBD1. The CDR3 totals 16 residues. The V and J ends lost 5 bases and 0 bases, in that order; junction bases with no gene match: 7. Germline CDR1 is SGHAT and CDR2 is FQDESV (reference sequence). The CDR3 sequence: CASSLDRVSSYNEQFF. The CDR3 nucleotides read TGTGCCAGCAGCCTAGACAGGGTCAGCTCCTACAATGAGCAGTTCTTC.

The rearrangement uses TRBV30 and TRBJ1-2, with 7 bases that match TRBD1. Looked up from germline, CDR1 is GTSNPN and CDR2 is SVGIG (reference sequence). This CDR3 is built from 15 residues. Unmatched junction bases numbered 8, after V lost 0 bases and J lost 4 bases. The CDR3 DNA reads TGTGCCTGGAGTGTGGATTCGGCAGGGGGCTATGGCTACACCTTC. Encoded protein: CAWSVDSAGGYGYTF.

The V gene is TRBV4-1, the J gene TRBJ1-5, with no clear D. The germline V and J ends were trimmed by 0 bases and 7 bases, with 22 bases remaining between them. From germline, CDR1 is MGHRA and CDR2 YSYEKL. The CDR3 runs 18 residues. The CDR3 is CASSQDKRTPHSGQPQHF. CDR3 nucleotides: TGCGCCAGCAGCCAAGATAAAAGAACGCCTCACTCGGGGCAGCCCCAGCATTTT.

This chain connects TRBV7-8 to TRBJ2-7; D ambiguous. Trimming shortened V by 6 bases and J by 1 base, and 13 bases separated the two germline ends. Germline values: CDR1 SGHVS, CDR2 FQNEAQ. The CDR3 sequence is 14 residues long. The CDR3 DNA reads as TGTGCCAGCAGTTCAGAGGCTGATTCCTACGAGCAGTACTTC. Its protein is CASSSEADSYEQYF.

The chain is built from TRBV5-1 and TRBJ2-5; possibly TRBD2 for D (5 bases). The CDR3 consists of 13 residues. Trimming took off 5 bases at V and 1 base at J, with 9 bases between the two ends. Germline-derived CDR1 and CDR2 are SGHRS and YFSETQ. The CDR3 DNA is TGCGCCAGCAGTAATAGCGTCCAAGAGACCCAGTACTTC. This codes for CASSNSVQETQYF.

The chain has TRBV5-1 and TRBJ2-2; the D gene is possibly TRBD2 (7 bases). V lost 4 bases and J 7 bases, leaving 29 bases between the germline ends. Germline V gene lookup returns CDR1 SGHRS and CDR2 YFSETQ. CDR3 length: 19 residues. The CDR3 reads CASSPVADYEGGLSGELFF. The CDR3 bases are TGCGCCAGCAGCCCGGTAGCGGATTATGAGGGGGGACTAAGCGGGGAGCTGTTTTTT.

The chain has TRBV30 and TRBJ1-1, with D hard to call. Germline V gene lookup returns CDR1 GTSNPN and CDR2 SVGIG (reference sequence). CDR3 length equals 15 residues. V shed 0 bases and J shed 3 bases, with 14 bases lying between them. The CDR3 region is CAWSVSARPYTEAFF. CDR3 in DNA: TGTGCCTGGAGTGTAAGTGCCAGGCCCTACACTGAAGCTTTCTTT.

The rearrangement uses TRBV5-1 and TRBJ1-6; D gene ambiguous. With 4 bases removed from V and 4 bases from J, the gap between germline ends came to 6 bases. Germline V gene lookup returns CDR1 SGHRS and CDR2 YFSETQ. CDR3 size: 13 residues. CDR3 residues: CASSRDYNSPLHF. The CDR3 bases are TGCGCCAGCAGCCGGGATTATAATTCACCCCTCCACTTT.

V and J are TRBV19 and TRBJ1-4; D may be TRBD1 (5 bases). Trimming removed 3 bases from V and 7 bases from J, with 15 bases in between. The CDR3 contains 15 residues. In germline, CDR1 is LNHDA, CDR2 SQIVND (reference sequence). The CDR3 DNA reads TGTGCCAGTAGTATGTCCCAGGGAAGGAGTGAAAAACTGTTTTTT. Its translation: CASSMSQGRSEKLFF.

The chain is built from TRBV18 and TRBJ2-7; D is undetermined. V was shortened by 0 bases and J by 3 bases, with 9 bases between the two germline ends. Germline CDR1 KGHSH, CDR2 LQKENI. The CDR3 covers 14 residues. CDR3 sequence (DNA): TGTGCCAGCTCACCACCGGCGACGGGCTACGAGCAGTACTTC. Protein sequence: CASSPPATGYEQYF.

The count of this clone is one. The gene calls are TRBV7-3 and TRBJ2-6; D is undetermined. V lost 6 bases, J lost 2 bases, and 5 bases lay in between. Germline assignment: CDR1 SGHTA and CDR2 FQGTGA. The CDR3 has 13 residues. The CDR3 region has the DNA TGTGCCAGCAGGGCACCTGGGGCCAACGTCCTGACTTTC. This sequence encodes CASRAPGANVLTF.

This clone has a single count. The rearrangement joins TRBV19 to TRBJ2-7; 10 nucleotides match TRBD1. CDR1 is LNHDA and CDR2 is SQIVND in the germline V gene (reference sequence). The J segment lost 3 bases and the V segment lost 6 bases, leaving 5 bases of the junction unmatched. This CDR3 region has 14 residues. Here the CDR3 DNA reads TGTGCCAGTAGCCTGGGACAGGGGCGCTACGAGCAGTACTTC. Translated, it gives CASSLGQGRYEQYF.

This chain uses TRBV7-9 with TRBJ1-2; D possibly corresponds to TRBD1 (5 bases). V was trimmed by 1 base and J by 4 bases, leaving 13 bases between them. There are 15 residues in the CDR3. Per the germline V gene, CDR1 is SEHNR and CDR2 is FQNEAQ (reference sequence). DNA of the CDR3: TGTGCCAGCAGCTTAGGACAGTTAACCGTCTATGGCTACACCTTC. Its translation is CASSLGQLTVYGYTF.

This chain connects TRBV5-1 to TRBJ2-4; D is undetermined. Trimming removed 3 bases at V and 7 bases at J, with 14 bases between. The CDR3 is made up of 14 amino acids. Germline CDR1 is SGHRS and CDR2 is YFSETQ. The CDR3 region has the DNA TGCGCCAGCAGCTCCAACTATGACCCGAACATTCAGTACTTC. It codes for CASSSNYDPNIQYF. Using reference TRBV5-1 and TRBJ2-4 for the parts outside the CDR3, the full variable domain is KAGVTQTPRYLIKTRGQQVTLSCSPISGHRSVSWYQQTPGQGLQFLFEYFSETQRNKGNFPGRFSGRQFSNSRSEMNVSTLELGDSALYLCASSSNYDPNIQYFGAGTRLSVL.

CDR3 loop: CSVDGVRGEGGYTF. The CDR3 coding sequence is TGCAGCGTTGACGGCGTCAGGGGGGAAGGTGGCTACACCTTC. This chain uses TRBV29-1 with TRBJ1-2, with 7 positions matching TRBD1. The CDR3 loop spans 14 amino acids. The germline V gene has CDR1 SQVTM and CDR2 ANQGSEA. J lost 7 bases, V lost 3 bases, and 11 bases had no gene match.

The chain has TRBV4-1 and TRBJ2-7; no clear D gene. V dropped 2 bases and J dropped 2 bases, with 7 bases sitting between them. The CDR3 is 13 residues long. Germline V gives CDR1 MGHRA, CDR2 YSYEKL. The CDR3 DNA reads TGCGCCAGCAGCCAAATAGACACCTACGAGCAGTACTTC. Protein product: CASSQIDTYEQYF.

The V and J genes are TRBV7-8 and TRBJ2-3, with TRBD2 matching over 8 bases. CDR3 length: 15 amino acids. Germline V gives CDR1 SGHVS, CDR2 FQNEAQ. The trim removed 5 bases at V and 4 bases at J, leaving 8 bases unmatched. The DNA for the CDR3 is TGTGCCAGCAGCCCCCGGGGGGGGAAATCAGATACGCAGTATTTT. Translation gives CASSPRGGKSDTQYF.

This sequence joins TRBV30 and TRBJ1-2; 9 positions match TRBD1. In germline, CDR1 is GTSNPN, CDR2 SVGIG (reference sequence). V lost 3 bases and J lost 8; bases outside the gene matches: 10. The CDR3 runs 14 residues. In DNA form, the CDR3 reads TGTGCCTGGAGACCCTCGACAGGGGGAAACGGCTACACCTTC. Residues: CAWRPSTGGNGYTF.

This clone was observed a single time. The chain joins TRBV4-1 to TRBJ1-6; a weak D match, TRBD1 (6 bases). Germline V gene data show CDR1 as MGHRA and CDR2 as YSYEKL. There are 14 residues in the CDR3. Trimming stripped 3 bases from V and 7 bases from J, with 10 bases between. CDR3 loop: CASSHPGTNSPLHF. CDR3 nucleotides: TGCGCCAGCAGCCACCCCGGGACAAATTCACCCCTCCACTTT.

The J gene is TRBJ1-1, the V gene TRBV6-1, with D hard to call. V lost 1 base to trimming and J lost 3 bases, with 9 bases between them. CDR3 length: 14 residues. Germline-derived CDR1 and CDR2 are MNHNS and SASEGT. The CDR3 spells CASSEGPGYTEAFF. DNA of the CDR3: TGTGCCAGCAGTGAAGGACCCGGGTACACTGAAGCTTTCTTT.

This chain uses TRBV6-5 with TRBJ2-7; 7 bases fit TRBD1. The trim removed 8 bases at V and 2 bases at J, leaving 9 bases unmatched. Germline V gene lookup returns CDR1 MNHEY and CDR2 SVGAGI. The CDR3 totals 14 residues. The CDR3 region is CASARDSDTYEQYF. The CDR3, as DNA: TGTGCCAGCGCACGGGACAGTGACACCTACGAGCAGTACTTC.

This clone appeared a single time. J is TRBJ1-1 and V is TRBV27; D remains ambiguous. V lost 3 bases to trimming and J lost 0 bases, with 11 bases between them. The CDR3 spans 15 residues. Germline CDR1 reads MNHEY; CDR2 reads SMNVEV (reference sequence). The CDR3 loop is CASSLFGDLNTEAFF. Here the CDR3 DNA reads TGTGCCAGCAGTTTGTTCGGGGATTTGAACACTGAAGCTTTCTTT.

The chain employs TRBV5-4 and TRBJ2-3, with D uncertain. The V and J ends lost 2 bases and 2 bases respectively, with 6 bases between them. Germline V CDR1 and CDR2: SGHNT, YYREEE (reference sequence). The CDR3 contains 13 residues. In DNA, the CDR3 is TGTGCCAGCAGCTTCGGTCCCACAGATACGCAGTATTTT. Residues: CASSFGPTDTQYF.

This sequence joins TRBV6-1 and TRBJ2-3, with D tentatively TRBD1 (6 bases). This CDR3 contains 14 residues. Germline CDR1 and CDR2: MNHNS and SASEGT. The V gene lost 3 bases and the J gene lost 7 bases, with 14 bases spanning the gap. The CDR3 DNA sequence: TGTGCCAGCAGTGATTGGCAGGGGTTGAATACGCAGTATTTT. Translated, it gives CASSDWQGLNTQYF.

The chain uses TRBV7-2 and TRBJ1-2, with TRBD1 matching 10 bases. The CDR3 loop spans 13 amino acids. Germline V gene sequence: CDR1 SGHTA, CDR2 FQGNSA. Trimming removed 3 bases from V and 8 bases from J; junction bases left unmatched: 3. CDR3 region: CASSLDRGWGYTF. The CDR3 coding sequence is TGTGCCAGCAGCTTGGACAGGGGGTGGGGCTACACCTTC. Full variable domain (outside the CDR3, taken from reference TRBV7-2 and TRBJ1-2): GAGVSQSPSNKVTEKGKDVELRCDPISGHTALYWYRQSLGQGLEFLIYFQGNSAPDKSGLPSDRFSAERTGGSVSTLTIQRTQQEDSAVYLCASSLDRGWGYTFGSGTRLTVV.

The CDR3 DNA reads as TGTGCCAGCAGTTTATACTCCGCCAATGAGCAGTTCTTC. The encoded protein is CASSLYSANEQFF. J is TRBJ2-1 and V is TRBV27; D gene unclear. Germline V lookup: CDR1 MNHEY, CDR2 SMNVEV (reference sequence). The V gene lost 1 base and the J gene lost 6 bases, with 7 bases spanning the gap. CDR3 length: 13 residues.

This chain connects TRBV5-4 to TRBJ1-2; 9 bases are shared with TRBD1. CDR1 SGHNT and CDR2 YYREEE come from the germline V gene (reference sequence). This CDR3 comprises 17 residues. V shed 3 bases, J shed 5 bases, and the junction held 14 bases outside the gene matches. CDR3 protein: CASSSDPGQGVWYGYTF. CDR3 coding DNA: TGTGCCAGCAGCTCAGATCCGGGACAGGGAGTTTGGTATGGCTACACCTTC.

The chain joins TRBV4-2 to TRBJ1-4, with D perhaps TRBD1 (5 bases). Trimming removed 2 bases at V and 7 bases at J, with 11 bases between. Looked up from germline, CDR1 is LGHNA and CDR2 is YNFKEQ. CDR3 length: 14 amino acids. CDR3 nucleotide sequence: TGTGCCAGCAGCCAACAGGGTCTAACTGAAAAACTGTTTTTT. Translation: CASSQQGLTEKLFF.